One sample yielded the 17 T cell receptor beta chains listed below, sequenced in a study of blood T cell repertoires in COVID-19. Method: immunoSEQ multiplex PCR; TCRdb's copy keeps in-frame clones and lacks some. The profile shows roughly 120,000 clones, approximately 85% of them singletons. The sample was peripheral blood. Every receptor here comes from a man aged 40-49 years with acute or convalescent COVID-19.

CDR3 region: CAWNPGQGWSTDTQYF. The DNA of the CDR3 is TGTGCCTGGAACCCTGGACAGGGCTGGAGCACAGATACGCAGTATTTT. This chain uses TRBV30 with TRBJ2-3, with 8 bases that match TRBD1. J was trimmed by 0 bases and V by 4 bases; bases with no gene match: 9. CDR1 is GTSNPN, CDR2 SVGIG, per germline (reference sequence). This CDR3 region has 16 residues.

The chain carries TRBV29-1 and TRBJ1-2; D remains ambiguous. CDR3 length: 13 amino acids. Trimming removed 1 base from V and 0 bases from J, with 6 bases in between. From germline, CDR1 is SQVTM and CDR2 ANQGSEA. DNA of the CDR3: TGCAGCGTTGAAGGGAGATCTAACTATGGCTACACCTTC. Protein product: CSVEGRSNYGYTF.

This clone was counted a single time. CDR3 region: CASSEGSNQPQHF. CDR3 coding DNA: TGTGCCAGCAGTGAAGGTTCGAATCAGCCCCAGCATTTT. V gene TRBV6-1 combines with J gene TRBJ1-5; no firm D call. Trimming removed 1 base at V and 4 bases at J, with 5 bases between. This CDR3 contains 13 residues. Germline V lookup: CDR1 MNHNS, CDR2 SASEGT.

The genes are TRBV27 and TRBJ1-6, with D maybe TRBD1 (5 bases). Germline lookup yields CDR1 MNHEY and CDR2 SMNVEV (reference sequence). The V and J ends lost 3 bases and 7 bases respectively, with 13 bases between them. This CDR3 comprises 15 residues. The CDR3 DNA follows: TGTGCCAGCAGTTTCTTGGACCAGGGCAATTCACCCCTCCACTTT. Translation gives CASSFLDQGNSPLHF.

The chain joins TRBV19 to TRBJ2-7, with 7 bases identical to TRBD1. V lost 4 bases and J lost 3; bases outside the gene matches: 3. Germline CDR1 is LNHDA and CDR2 is SQIVND (reference sequence). CDR3 length: 13 residues. The CDR3 nucleotides are TGTGCCAGTAGTAAGGCAGGGGGCTACGAGCAGTACTTC. Residues: CASSKAGGYEQYF.

This clone has just a few counts. The V and J genes are TRBV9 and TRBJ1-6; D ambiguous. The germline V gene encodes CDR1 SGDLS and CDR2 YYNGEE. The CDR3 runs to 14 residues. Trimming removed 1 base at V and 8 bases at J, with 10 bases between. CDR3 in DNA: TGTGCCAGCAGCGTATCCAGGTGGGATTCACCCCTCCACTTT. Translating it yields CASSVSRWDSPLHF.

In the case of this clone: One end of the junction is discordant with germline, which a read error may explain. This chain connects TRBV23-1 to TRBJ2-7, with TRBD1 identical over 7 bases. TRBV23-1 is an open reading frame, and its role is uncertain. There are 16 residues in the CDR3. CDR3 residues: CANSPDARTGAYEQYF. The CDR3 DNA follows: TGCGCCAACAGTCCCGACGCCCGGACAGGCGCCTACGAGCAGTACTTC.

The rearrangement joins TRBV27 to TRBJ2-7; 7 nucleotides align to TRBD1. V shed 3 bases, J shed 2 bases, and the junction held 7 bases outside the gene matches. Germline assignment: CDR1 MNHEY and CDR2 SMNVEV (reference sequence). The CDR3 contains 15 residues. CDR3 loop: CASSFTGARAYEQYF. Written as DNA, the CDR3 is TGTGCCAGCAGTTTTACAGGGGCTAGAGCCTACGAGCAGTACTTC.

This clone was counted between two and nine times. The chain combines TRBV24-1 with TRBJ2-2; 8 nucleotides align to TRBD2. The CDR3 covers 20 residues. Trimming at V came to 3 bases and at J to 2 bases, leaving 16 bases not matched to a gene. The germline V gene encodes CDR1 KGHDR and CDR2 SFDVKD. This CDR3 is CATSDHRPERGTLNTGELFF. DNA of the CDR3: TGTGCCACCAGTGATCACCGACCCGAGCGGGGGACACTAAACACCGGGGAGCTGTTTTTT.

In this sample, this clone turned up a few times. The chain combines TRBV18 with TRBJ2-1, with a tentative D call TRBD1 (6 bases). The CDR3 consists of 15 residues. With 5 bases removed from V and 5 bases from J, the gap between germline ends came to 16 bases. Germline V gives CDR1 KGHSH, CDR2 LQKENI. CDR3 amino acids: CASSTQGFHDNEQFF. The CDR3 DNA sequence: TGTGCCAGCTCAACCCAGGGGTTTCATGACAATGAGCAGTTCTTC.

The chain couples TRBV30 to TRBJ1-3; 7 bases line up with TRBD1. The trim removed 2 bases at V and 7 bases at J, leaving 8 bases unmatched. Germline CDR1 is GTSNPN and CDR2 is SVGIG (reference sequence). There are 14 residues in the CDR3. CDR3 nucleotide sequence: TGTGCCTGGAGTCCAGGGGGTGGAAGGAACACCATATATTTT. Its protein is CAWSPGGGRNTIYF.

The V and J genes are TRBV5-6 and TRBJ2-7, with 8 positions matching TRBD1. The CDR3 is 14 residues long. Germline-derived CDR1 and CDR2 are SGHDT and YYEEEE. V shed 4 bases, J shed 3 bases, and the junction held 6 bases outside the gene matches. The DNA for the CDR3 is TGTGCCAGCAGCCGGACAGGGAATGGCTACGAGCAGTACTTC. Its protein product is CASSRTGNGYEQYF. Using reference TRBV5-6 and TRBJ2-7 for the parts outside the CDR3, the full variable domain is DAGVTQSPTHLIKTRGQQVTLRCSPKSGHDTVSWYQQALGQGPQFIFQYYEEEERQRGNFPDRFSGHQFPNYSSELNVNALLLGDSALYLCASSRTGNGYEQYFGPGTRLTVT.

V usage is TRBV11-2 and J usage is TRBJ2-7; possibly TRBD1 for D (6 bases). With 5 bases removed from V and 3 bases from J, the gap between germline ends came to 14 bases. This CDR3 is built from 14 residues. Germline lookup yields CDR1 SGHAT and CDR2 FQNNGV. The CDR3 sequence: CASSAGQLGYEQYF. The CDR3 nucleotides read TGTGCCAGCAGCGCCGGACAGCTAGGCTACGAGCAGTACTTC.

The genes are TRBV6-1 and TRBJ1-3; D gene uncertain. CDR3 length equals 18 residues. Trimming stripped 2 bases from V and 0 bases from J, with 17 bases between. CDR1 is MNHNS and CDR2 is SASEGT in the germline V gene. The CDR3 nucleotides read TGTGCCAGCAGTGAAATGCCCCTAGTCTCATTCTCTGGAAACACCATATATTTT. It translates to CASSEMPLVSFSGNTIYF.

V and J are TRBV2 and TRBJ1-3; 9 nucleotides match TRBD1. Looked up from germline, CDR1 is SNHLY and CDR2 is FYNNEI. This CDR3 spans 15 amino acids. The junction had 10 bases not matched to a gene; V was cut back by 6 bases and J by 7 bases. The CDR3 region has the DNA TGTGCCAGCAGCAAGGGACAGGGTATTCACAACACCATATATTTT. Protein sequence: CASSKGQGIHNTIYF.

This clone was seen only a few times. The V call is TRBV18, the J call TRBJ1-1, with 10 bases identical to TRBD1. After removal of 3 bases from V and 4 bases from J, the junction contained 2 bases not matched to a gene. Germline CDR1 reads KGHSH; CDR2 reads LQKENI. CDR3 length equals 14 residues. CDR3 coding DNA: TGTGCCAGCTCACCCAGGACAGGGGGCACTGAAGCTTTCTTT. Residues: CASSPRTGGTEAFF.

J is TRBJ2-5 and V is TRBV7-7; 7 bases agree with TRBD1. J gave up 3 bases and V 2 bases, and 9 bases lay outside the gene matches. The CDR3 contains 16 residues. Germline loops: CDR1 SSHAT, CDR2 FNYEAQ (reference sequence). CDR3: CASSLSIGQVEETQYF. CDR3 in DNA: TGTGCCAGCAGCTTAAGCATCGGACAGGTGGAAGAGACCCAGTACTTC.